This TCR beta chain derives from a study of shared clonotypes between healthy human individuals. CDR3 length: 15 amino acids. Germline V lookup: CDR1 MNHNY, CDR2 SVGAGI (reference sequence). The V gene lost 3 bases and the J gene lost 0 bases, with 8 bases spanning the gap. The sorted-subset replicate PCRs were given about 210 ng DNA, which is approximately 30,000 T cell genomes. Authors' processing steps: Filtering of immunoSEQ junctional sequences could not match full-length read filtering. Produced via immunoSEQ multiplex PCR; TCRdb's table is partial and in-frame only. Clonal size and the V and J genes are those of that table, whereas D and trimming came from the DNA. This sample carries roughly 2 million clones, 95% of them seen once, and the ten largest clones take around 0.13%.

This TCR was recovered from a man aged 18 to 35 in good health. The chain couples TRBV6-6 to TRBJ2-2; D is unresolved. The sequenced material came from naive CD4+ T cells sorted from blood. Stated subset: CD45RA+ positively selected. The CDR3 is CASSYTVANTGELFF. In DNA form, the CDR3 reads TGTGCCAGCAGTTATACGGTTGCGAACACCGGGGAGCTGTTTTTT.